The T cell receptor beta chain under discussion was sequenced for a study of CD8 T cells in ankylosing spondylitis. Libraries for TCR beta were made by quantitative 5'-RACE with molecular barcodes. TCRdb recomputed calls from the 5' RACE reads with MiXCR, one row per CDR3 protein. Of some 840,000 distinct CDR3 sequences listed, 10% to 15% are singletons. For this clonotype: Its target is unknown.

Study-level points and caveats: Apparently characteristic of ankylosing spondylitis blood was a TCR beta motif (fewer than 10 highly homologous variants). Relatively rare in peripheral blood, disease-linked clones were also CD8+.

There are 14 residues in the CDR3. V lost 5 bases to trimming and J lost 1 base, with 12 bases between them. Germline CDR1 and CDR2: SGHRS and YFSETQ. The source is a male donor with ankylosing spondylitis. The chain links TRBV5-1 to TRBJ1-1; tentative D call: TRBD1 (6 bases). Input material: blood, either unsorted or a sorted T cell fraction (not recorded which). CDR3 bases: TGCGCCAGCAGGTACAGGGCAGGGAACACTGAAGCTTTCTTT. Its translation: CASRYRAGNTEAFF. Drawing the rest from reference TRBV5-1 and TRBJ1-1, the complete variable domain is KAGVTQTPRYLIKTRGQQVTLSCSPISGHRSVSWYQQTPGQGLQFLFEYFSETQRNKGNFPGRFSGRQFSNSRSEMNVSTLELGDSALYLCASRYRAGNTEAFFGQGTRLTVV.